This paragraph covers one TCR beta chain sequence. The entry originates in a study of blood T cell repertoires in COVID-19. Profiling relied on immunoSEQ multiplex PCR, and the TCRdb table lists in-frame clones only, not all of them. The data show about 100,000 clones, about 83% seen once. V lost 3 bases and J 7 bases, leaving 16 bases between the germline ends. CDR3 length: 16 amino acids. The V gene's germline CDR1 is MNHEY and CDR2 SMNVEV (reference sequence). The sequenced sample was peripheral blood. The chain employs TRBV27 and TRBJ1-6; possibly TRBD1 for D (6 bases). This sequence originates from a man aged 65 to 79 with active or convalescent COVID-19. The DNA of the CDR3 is TGTGCCAGCAGTTTTGATCCTTTGGGGGCGAATTCACCCCTCCACTTT. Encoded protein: CASSFDPLGANSPLHF.